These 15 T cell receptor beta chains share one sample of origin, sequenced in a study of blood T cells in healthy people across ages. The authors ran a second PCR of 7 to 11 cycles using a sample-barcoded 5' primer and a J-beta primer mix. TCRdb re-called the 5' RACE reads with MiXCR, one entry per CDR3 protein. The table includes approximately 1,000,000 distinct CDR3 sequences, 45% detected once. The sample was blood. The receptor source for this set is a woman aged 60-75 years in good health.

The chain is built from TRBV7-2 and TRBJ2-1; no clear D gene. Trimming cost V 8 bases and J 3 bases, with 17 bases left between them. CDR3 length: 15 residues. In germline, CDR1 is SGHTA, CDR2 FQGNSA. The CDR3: CASGSEARFYNEQFF. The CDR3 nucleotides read TGTGCCAGCGGCTCCGAGGCCAGGTTCTACAATGAGCAGTTCTTC.

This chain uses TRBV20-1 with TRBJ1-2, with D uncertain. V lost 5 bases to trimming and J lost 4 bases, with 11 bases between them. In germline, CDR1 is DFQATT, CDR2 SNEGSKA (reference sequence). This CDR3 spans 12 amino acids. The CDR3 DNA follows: TGCAGTGCTTCGGGATTTTCCTATGGCTACACCTTC. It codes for CSASGFSYGYTF.

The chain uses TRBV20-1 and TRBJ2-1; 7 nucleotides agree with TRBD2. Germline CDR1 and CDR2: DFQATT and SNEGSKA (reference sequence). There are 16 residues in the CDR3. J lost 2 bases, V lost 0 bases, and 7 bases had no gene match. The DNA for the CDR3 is TGCAGTGCTAGAGATGAGGGGCTAGCGGCCTACAATGAGCAGTTCTTC. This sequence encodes CSARDEGLAAYNEQFF.

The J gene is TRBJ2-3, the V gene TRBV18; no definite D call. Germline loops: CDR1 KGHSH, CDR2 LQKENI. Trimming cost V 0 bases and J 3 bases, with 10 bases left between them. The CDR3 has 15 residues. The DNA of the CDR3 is TGTGCCAGCTCACCACCGGTTTCAGTTACAGATACGCAGTATTTT. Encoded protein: CASSPPVSVTDTQYF.

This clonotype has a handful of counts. CDR3: CASSHAGQGYEQYF. DNA for the CDR3: TGTGCCAGCAGTCACGCGGGGCAGGGGTACGAGCAGTACTTC. The rearrangement joins TRBV6-1 to TRBJ2-7; D may correspond to TRBD1 or TRBD2 (6 bases each). The germline V gene encodes CDR1 MNHNS and CDR2 SASEGT. Trimming removed 5 bases from V and 4 bases from J, with 15 bases in between. The CDR3 runs to 14 residues.

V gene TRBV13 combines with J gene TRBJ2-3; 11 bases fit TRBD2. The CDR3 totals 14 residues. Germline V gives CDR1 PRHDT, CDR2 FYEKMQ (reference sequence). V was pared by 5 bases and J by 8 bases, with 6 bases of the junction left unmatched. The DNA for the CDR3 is TGTGCCAGCAGCCTGGGACTAGCGGAAGGTACGCAGTATTTT. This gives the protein CASSLGLAEGTQYF.

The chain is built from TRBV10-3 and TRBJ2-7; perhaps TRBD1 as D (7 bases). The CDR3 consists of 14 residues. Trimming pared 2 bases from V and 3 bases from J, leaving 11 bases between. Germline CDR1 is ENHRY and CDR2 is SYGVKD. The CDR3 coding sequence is TGTGCCATCAGTGAGCTCAGGGGGGACTACGAGCAGTACTTC. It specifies CAISELRGDYEQYF.

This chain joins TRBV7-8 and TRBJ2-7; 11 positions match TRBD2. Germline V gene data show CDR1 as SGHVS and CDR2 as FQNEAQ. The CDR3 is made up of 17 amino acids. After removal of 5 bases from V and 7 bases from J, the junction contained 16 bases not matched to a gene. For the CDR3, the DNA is TGTGCCAGCAGCCGCTCGGGACTAGCGGTTAGCTACAATGAGCAGTACTTC. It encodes CASSRSGLAVSYNEQYF.

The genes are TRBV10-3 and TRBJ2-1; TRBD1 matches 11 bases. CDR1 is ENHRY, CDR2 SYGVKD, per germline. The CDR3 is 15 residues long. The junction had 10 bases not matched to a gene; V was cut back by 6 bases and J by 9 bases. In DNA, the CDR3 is TGTGCCATCAGGAGGGGGACAGGGGGAGGCGGTGAGCAGTTCTTC. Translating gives CAIRRGTGGGGEQFF.

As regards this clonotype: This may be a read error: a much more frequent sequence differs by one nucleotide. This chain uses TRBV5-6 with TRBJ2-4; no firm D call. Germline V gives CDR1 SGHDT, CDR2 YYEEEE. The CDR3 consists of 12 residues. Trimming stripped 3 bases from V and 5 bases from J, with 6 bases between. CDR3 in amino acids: CASSWPENIQYF. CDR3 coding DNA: TGTGCCAGCAGCTGGCCGGAAAACATTCAGTACTTC.

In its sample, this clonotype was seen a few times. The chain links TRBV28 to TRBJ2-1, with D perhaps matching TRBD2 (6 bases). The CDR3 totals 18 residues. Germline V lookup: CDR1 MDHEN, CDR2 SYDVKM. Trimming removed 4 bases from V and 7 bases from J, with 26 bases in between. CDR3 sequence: CASSSLSSRGGGYNEQFF. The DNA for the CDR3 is TGTGCCAGCAGTTCACTATCGTCGCGGGGAGGAGGGTATAATGAGCAGTTCTTC.

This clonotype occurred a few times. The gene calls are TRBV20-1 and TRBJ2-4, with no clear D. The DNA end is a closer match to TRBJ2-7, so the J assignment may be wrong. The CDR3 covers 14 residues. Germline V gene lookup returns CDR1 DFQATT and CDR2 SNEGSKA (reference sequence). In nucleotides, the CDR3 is TGCAGTGCTAGGGAAAGTAGTGTATCTGGCGAGCAGTACTTC. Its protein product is CSARESSVSGEQYF.

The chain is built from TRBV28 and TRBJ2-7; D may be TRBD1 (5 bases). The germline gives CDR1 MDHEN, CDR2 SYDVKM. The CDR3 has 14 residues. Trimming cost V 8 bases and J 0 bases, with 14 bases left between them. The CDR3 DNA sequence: TGTGCCAGCGTTACAGGTGTGAGCTCCTACGAGCAGTACTTC. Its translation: CASVTGVSSYEQYF.

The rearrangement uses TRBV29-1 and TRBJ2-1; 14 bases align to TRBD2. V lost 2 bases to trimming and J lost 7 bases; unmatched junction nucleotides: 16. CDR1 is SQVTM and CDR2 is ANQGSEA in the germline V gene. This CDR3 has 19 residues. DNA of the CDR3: TGCAGCGTTGAAAGTAGGGGGCAGGGACTAGCGGGAGTTAGAAATGAGCAGTTCTTC. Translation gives CSVESRGQGLAGVRNEQFF.

CDR3 bases: TGTGCCAGCAGTGAGAGCCTTTCGCAGGGGGCTAAGAACTATGGCTACACCTTC. Protein sequence: CASSESLSQGAKNYGYTF. This chain joins TRBV6-1 and TRBJ1-2; TRBD1 matches 8 bases. The germline CDR1 and CDR2 sequences are MNHNS and SASEGT. V was pared by 3 bases and J by 2 bases, with 14 bases of the junction left unmatched. This CDR3 has 18 residues.